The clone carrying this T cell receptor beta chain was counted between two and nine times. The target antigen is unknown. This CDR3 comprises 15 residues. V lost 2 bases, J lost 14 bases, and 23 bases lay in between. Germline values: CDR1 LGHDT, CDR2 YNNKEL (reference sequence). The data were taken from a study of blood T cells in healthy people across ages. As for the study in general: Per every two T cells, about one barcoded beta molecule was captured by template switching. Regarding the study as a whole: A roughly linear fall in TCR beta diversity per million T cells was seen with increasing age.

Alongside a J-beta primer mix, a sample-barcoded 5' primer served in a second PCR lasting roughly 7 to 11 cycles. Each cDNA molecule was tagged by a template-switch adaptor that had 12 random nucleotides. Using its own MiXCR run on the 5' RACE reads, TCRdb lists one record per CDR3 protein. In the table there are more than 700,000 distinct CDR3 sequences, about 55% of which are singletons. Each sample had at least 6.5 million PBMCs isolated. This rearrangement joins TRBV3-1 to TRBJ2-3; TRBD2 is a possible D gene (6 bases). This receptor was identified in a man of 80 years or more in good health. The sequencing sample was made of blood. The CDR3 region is CASSQTSPPRAYAYF. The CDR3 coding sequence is TGTGCCAGCAGCCAAACTAGCCCTCCAAGGGCATACGCGTATTTT.